This T cell receptor beta chain was documented in a study of blood T cells in healthy people across ages. Study outcomes and limitations: Percentage of naive T cells showed a strong correlation with TCR beta diversity. TCR beta diversity per million T cells fell roughly linearly with age.

It was 9.5 to 10 milliliters of peripheral blood that were drawn from each donor. The V gene's germline CDR1 is SGDLS and CDR2 YYNGEE. The CDR3 extends over 15 amino acids. Deletions cut 1 base from V and 4 bases from J, with 14 bases between. Details on this clonotype: Its antigen is not known.

A J-beta primer mix and a sample-barcoded 5' primer were used in a second PCR of about 7 to 12 cycles. TCRdb analysed the 5' RACE reads with MiXCR anew, one entry per CDR3 protein. The sample contains roughly 800,000 distinct CDR3 sequences, about three fifths of which appear only once. Sample: blood. The TCR comes from a man under 40 in good health. The chain combines TRBV9 with TRBJ1-1, with no clear D. CDR3 in DNA: TGTGCCAGCAGCGTATCTTCCGGGATTTCCACTGAAGCTTTCTTT. It translates to CASSVSSGISTEAFF. The complete variable domain, with remaining parts taken from reference TRBV9 and TRBJ1-1, reads DSGVTQTPKHLITATGQRVTLRCSPRSGDLSVYWYQQSLDQGLQFLIQYYNGEERAKGNILERFSAQQFPDLHSELNLSSLELGDSALYFCASSVSSGISTEAFFGQGTRLTVV.